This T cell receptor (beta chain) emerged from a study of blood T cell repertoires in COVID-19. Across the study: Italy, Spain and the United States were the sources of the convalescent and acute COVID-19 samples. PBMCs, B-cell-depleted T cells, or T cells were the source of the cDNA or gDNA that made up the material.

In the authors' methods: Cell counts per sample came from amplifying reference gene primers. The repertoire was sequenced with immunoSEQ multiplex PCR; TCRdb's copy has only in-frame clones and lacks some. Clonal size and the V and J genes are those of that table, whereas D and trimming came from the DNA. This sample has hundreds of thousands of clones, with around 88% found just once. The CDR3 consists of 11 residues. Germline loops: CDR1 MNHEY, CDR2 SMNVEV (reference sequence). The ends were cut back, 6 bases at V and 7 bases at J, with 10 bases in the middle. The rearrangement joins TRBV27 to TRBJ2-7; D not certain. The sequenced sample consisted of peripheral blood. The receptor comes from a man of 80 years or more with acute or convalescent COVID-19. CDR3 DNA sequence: TGTGCCAGCAGAGACTCGTTGGAGCAGTACTTC. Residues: CASRDSLEQYF.